What follows is one TCR beta chain and its context. Its antigen is still unknown. The trim removed 0 bases at V and 7 bases at J, leaving 4 bases unmatched. Germline V lookup: CDR1 MNHEY, CDR2 SVGAGI. There are 15 residues in the CDR3. Repertoires were generated with immunoSEQ multiplex PCR, while TCRdb's copy carries only in-frame clones and drops some. The data show 110,000 to 150,000 clones, roughly three quarters seen once. This entry comes from a study of cytotoxic CD8 clonotypes in ibrutinib-treated CLL. The overall study: The patients comprised some 10 relapsed/refractory and around 14 treatment-naive cases, under 18 IGHV unmutated. Following a median about eleven months of treatment, with a range of 6 to 36, response samples were taken. Study results and caveats: The study found public clonotypes uncommon, contracting or stable on treatment. Timing of sampling differed between sustained-remission and progressing patients.

This TCR came from a human donor with chronic lymphocytic leukemia. The V call is TRBV6-5, the J call TRBJ2-2, with TRBD1 matching 8 bases. This sample comprised PBMCs, obtained after 12 months of ibrutinib treatment. The CDR3 sequence is CASSYSTGGHGELFF. CDR3 DNA sequence: TGTGCCAGCAGTTACTCAACAGGGGGTCACGGGGAGCTGTTTTTT.